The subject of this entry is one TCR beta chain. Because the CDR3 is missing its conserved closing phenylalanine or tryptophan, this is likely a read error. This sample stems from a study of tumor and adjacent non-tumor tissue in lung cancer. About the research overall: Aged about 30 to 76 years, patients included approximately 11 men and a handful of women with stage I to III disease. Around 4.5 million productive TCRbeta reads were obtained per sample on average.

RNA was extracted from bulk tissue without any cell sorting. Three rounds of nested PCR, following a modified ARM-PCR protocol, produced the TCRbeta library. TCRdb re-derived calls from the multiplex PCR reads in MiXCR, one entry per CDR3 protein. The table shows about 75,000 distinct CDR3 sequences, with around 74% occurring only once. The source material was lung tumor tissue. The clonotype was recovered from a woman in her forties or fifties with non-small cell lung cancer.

The CDR3 coding sequence is TGTGCCAGCAGTCCCCTAGCGGGAGGTTCCAATGAGCAGTTCTAC. Translation gives CASSPLAGGSNEQFY. This chain links TRBV7-8 with TRBJ2-1; 11 bases align to TRBD2. This CDR3 region has 15 residues. The germline V gene has CDR1 SGHVS and CDR2 FQNEAQ. J was trimmed by 6 bases and V by 6 bases; bases with no gene match: 7.